This TCR beta chain is drawn from a study of identical twins. Whole-study findings and limits: Twin pairs' shared out-of-frame alpha sequences were enriched in low generation probability.

One entry per CDR3 protein, called by TCRdb with MiXCR from the 5' RACE reads. This repertoire shows some 300,000 distinct CDR3 sequences, 9% to 15% found once; its top ten account for around 7.8%. Details on this clonotype: Its cognate antigen is unknown.

Trimming cost V 1 base and J 9 bases; bases outside gene matches: 15. This CDR3 has 17 amino acids. The germline CDR1 and CDR2 sequences are SQVTM and ANQGSEA. The donor group consisted entirely of healthy Caucasians. The data also belong to a second study, concerning yellow fever vaccine responses in identical twins.

The receptor comes from a woman aged 18-35 years in good health. This chain uses TRBV29-1 with TRBJ2-1; 10 nucleotides agree with TRBD1. Sequenced material: CD8+ T cells sorted from blood. CDR3 protein: CSVEGAATGGVYGEQFF. For the CDR3, the DNA is TGCAGCGTTGAAGGGGCGGCGACAGGGGGCGTATACGGTGAGCAGTTCTTC.